These 24 T cell receptor beta chains originate from one sample sequenced in a study of vaccination effects on CD4 cells after COVID-19. Sequencing was performed with immunoSEQ multiplex PCR; in TCRdb, only in-frame clones are kept and a portion is missing. The repertoire holds around 50,000 clones, with roughly three quarters as singletons. Subsequent to roughly 9 days of culture, CD4+ T cells were isolated. It was two doses of either the BNT162b2 or mRNA-1273 vaccine that participants received. Which antigens these TCRs recognize remains unknown. The specimen comprised CD4+ T cells from PBMCs cultured without peptide, sampled after COVID-19 vaccination. The receptors were gathered from a human donor who received a COVID-19 vaccine.

J is TRBJ1-2 and V is TRBV15; 9 nucleotides line up with TRBD1. Germline loops: CDR1 LNHNV, CDR2 YYDKDF (reference sequence). This CDR3 spans 15 amino acids. V gave up 0 bases and J gave up 7 bases; unmatched junction bases: 6. As DNA, the CDR3 is TGTGCCACCAGCAGAGATGGACAGGGGTCTGGTGGCTACACCTTC. This encodes CATSRDGQGSGGYTF.

The gene calls are TRBV14 and TRBJ2-4; tentatively, D is TRBD2 (5 bases). Germline-derived CDR1 and CDR2 are SGHDN and FVKESK. CDR3 size: 15 residues. V shed 4 bases and J shed 4 bases, with 14 bases lying between them. The CDR3 spells CASSLAGAGKNIQYF. CDR3 nucleotide sequence: TGTGCCAGCAGCCTCGCGGGTGCCGGAAAAAACATTCAGTACTTC.

This clone has only a few counts. The chain has TRBV5-4 and TRBJ2-1; 12 bases fit TRBD2. The CDR3 totals 15 residues. The V and J ends lost 4 bases and 4 bases, in that order; junction bases with no gene match: 3. Germline V gene sequence: CDR1 SGHNT, CDR2 YYREEE (reference sequence). CDR3 sequence: CASSKTSGSYNEQFF. CDR3 DNA: TGTGCCAGCAGCAAGACTAGCGGGAGTTACAATGAGCAGTTCTTC. Complete variable domain (other parts from reference TRBV5-4 and TRBJ2-1): ETGVTQSPTHLIKTRGQQVTLRCSSQSGHNTVSWYQQALGQGPQFIFQYYREEENGRGNFPPRFSGLQFPNYSSELNVNALELDDSALYLCASSKTSGSYNEQFFGPGTRLTVL.

In its sample, this clone was seen once. The chain joins TRBV5-4 to TRBJ2-3, with TRBD2 as a possible D gene (6 bases). The CDR3 loop spans 14 amino acids. From germline, CDR1 is SGHNT and CDR2 YYREEE (reference sequence). The ends were cut back, 5 bases at V and 1 base at J, with 11 bases in the middle. CDR3 sequence (DNA): TGTGCCAGCAGATGGGACTCTGGCACAGATACGCAGTATTTT. As protein: CASRWDSGTDTQYF.

The chain carries TRBV5-4 and TRBJ2-7; TRBD2 aligns across 8 bases. V trimming: 4 bases; J trimming: 1 base; junction bases outside the gene matches: 7. Germline lookup yields CDR1 SGHNT and CDR2 YYREEE (reference sequence). This CDR3 is built from 15 residues. CDR3 nucleotides: TGTGCCAGCAGCCCTATAGCGGGGAGTTCCTACGAGCAGTACTTC. It yields the protein CASSPIAGSSYEQYF. The entire variable domain, with the rest obtained from reference TRBV5-4 and TRBJ2-7, is as follows: ETGVTQSPTHLIKTRGQQVTLRCSSQSGHNTVSWYQQALGQGPQFIFQYYREEENGRGNFPPRFSGLQFPNYSSELNVNALELDDSALYLCASSPIAGSSYEQYFGPGTRLTVT.

V gene TRBV2 combines with J gene TRBJ2-7; D possibly corresponds to TRBD2 (5 bases). Germline V gene sequence: CDR1 SNHLY, CDR2 FYNNEI. V lost 8 bases and J 0 bases, leaving 11 bases between the germline ends. CDR3 size: 13 residues. This CDR3 is CASSGVISYEQYF. The DNA of the CDR3 is TGTGCCAGCTCCGGGGTTATCTCCTACGAGCAGTACTTC.

The rearrangement joins TRBV2 to TRBJ2-1; 10 bases align to TRBD2. The CDR3 runs 15 residues. With 3 bases clipped from V and 10 bases from J, the junction kept 9 bases outside the gene matches. The germline V gene has CDR1 SNHLY and CDR2 FYNNEI. Written as DNA, the CDR3 is TGTGCCAGCAGTGAGGGGAGCGGGGGGGCCCGGGAGCAGTTCTTC. As protein: CASSEGSGGAREQFF.

The gene calls are TRBV5-6 and TRBJ1-4; no clear D gene. The CDR3 spans 15 residues. Germline V gene lookup returns CDR1 SGHDT and CDR2 YYEEEE. Trimming pared 1 base from V and 5 bases from J, leaving 12 bases between. CDR3 in amino acids: CASSLRVAGNEKLFF. For the CDR3, the DNA is TGTGCCAGCAGCTTGAGAGTTGCGGGGAATGAAAAACTGTTTTTT.

V usage is TRBV6-5 and J usage is TRBJ1-1; D might be TRBD1 (6 bases). The CDR3 is 14 residues long. The V and J ends lost 6 bases and 1 base respectively, with 12 bases between them. Germline V gene data show CDR1 as MNHEY and CDR2 as SVGAGI. The CDR3 DNA reads TGTGCCAGCAGGGGGGGCACCGAGAACACTGAAGCTTTCTTT. It encodes CASRGGTENTEAFF.

The rearrangement uses TRBV6-5 and TRBJ2-7; D could derive from TRBD1 or TRBD2 (6 bases each). The V gene lost 8 bases and the J gene lost 6 bases, with 23 bases spanning the gap. The CDR3 length is 15 residues. From germline, CDR1 is MNHEY and CDR2 SVGAGI. The CDR3 sequence: CASGLPGANVGEQYF. CDR3 nucleotide sequence: TGTGCCAGCGGGTTGCCGGGGGCTAATGTGGGCGAGCAGTACTTC.

This rearrangement joins TRBV7-8 to TRBJ2-3, with 9 positions matching TRBD2. The germline CDR1 and CDR2 sequences are SGHVS and FQNEAQ. This CDR3 comprises 17 residues. With V trimmed by 4 bases and J by 2 bases, 10 bases remained unmatched. The CDR3 is CASSSQFSGGSTDTQYF. The CDR3 DNA reads TGTGCCAGCAGCTCCCAATTTAGCGGGGGTTCCACAGATACGCAGTATTTT.

The V and J genes are TRBV5-5 and TRBJ1-5; no firm D call. The V gene lost 5 bases and the J gene lost 0 bases, with 9 bases spanning the gap. CDR3 size: 14 residues. Germline CDR1 is SGHKS and CDR2 is YYEKEE (reference sequence). CDR3 coding DNA: TGTGCCAGCAGTCCGGATGATAGCAATCAGCCCCAGCATTTT. It encodes CASSPDDSNQPQHF.

The V call is TRBV5-5, the J call TRBJ1-2, with TRBD1 matching 7 bases. CDR1 SGHKS and CDR2 YYEKEE come from the germline V gene (reference sequence). The CDR3 covers 13 residues. The V and J ends lost 7 bases and 0 bases, in that order; junction bases with no gene match: 3. CDR3 loop: CASWDSANYGYTF. CDR3 nucleotide sequence: TGTGCCAGCTGGGACAGCGCTAACTATGGCTACACCTTC.

This rearrangement joins TRBV6-1 to TRBJ1-3, with 8 bases that match TRBD1. With 3 bases clipped from V and 0 bases from J, the junction kept 10 bases outside the gene matches. The germline CDR1 and CDR2 sequences are MNHNS and SASEGT. This CDR3 spans 18 amino acids. The CDR3, as DNA: TGTGCCAGCAGTGATTACGCCGGGACAGGTAGCTCTGGAAACACCATATATTTT. It translates to CASSDYAGTGSSGNTIYF.

Here the CDR3 reads CASSLDARGYTF. The CDR3 DNA sequence: TGCGCCAGCAGCTTGGACGCGAGGGGCTACACCTTC. The chain employs TRBV5-1 and TRBJ1-2; D is ambiguous. Germline CDR1 SGHRS, CDR2 YFSETQ. V gave up 0 bases and J gave up 8 bases, with 8 bases separating them. CDR3 length: 12 residues.

V gene TRBV11-2 combines with J gene TRBJ1-2; weak D call: TRBD1 (6 bases). V was clipped by 10 bases and J by 4 bases, with 13 bases between them. From germline, CDR1 is SGHAT and CDR2 FQNNGV. The CDR3 contains 12 residues. DNA for the CDR3: TGTGCCACCCGGGGGGCGAGCTATGGCTACACCTTC. Protein sequence: CATRGASYGYTF.

This chain joins TRBV5-1 and TRBJ2-1; TRBD2 matches 8 bases. CDR1 is SGHRS and CDR2 is YFSETQ in the germline V gene. This CDR3 is built from 15 residues. Trimming at V came to 4 bases and at J to 1 base, leaving 4 bases not matched to a gene. The CDR3: CASSHGGGSYNEQFF. DNA for the CDR3: TGCGCCAGCAGCCACGGGGGGGGATCCTACAATGAGCAGTTCTTC.

This chain uses TRBV27 with TRBJ1-1; D uncertain. The length of the CDR3 is 14 residues. CDR1 is MNHEY, CDR2 SMNVEV, per germline (reference sequence). V lost 6 bases and J lost 1, with 12 bases in between. CDR3 nucleotides: TGTGCCAGCAGGCCCTTTACAGAGAACACTGAAGCTTTCTTT. This translates into CASRPFTENTEAFF.

This clone was counted once. The chain recombines TRBV1 with TRBJ2-4; the table's D call of TRBD2 was not tested on the DNA. TRBV1 is flagged as a pseudogene. The CDR3 sequence is 19 residues long. The CDR3 region is CTSSQDKRERGLAKNIQYF. In DNA form, the CDR3 reads TGCACCAGCAGCCAAGATAAGCGGGAGAGGGGCCTAGCCAAAAACATTCAGTACTTC.

The CDR3 reads CSAQGADGYTF. CDR3 coding DNA: TGCAGCGCACAGGGGGCCGATGGCTACACCTTC. The V and J genes are TRBV29-1 and TRBJ1-2, with 9 nucleotides matching TRBD1. Germline lookup yields CDR1 SQVTM and CDR2 ANQGSEA. The CDR3 consists of 11 residues. Trimming cost V 7 bases and J 6 bases; bases outside gene matches: 3. Full variable domain (remainder filled in from reference TRBV29-1 and TRBJ1-2): SAVISQKPSRDICQRGTSLTIQCQVDSQVTMMFWYRQQPGQSLTLIATANQGSEATYESGFVIDKFPISRPNLTFSTLTVSNMSPEDSSIYLCSAQGADGYTFGSGTRLTVV.

The chain couples TRBV30 to TRBJ1-3, with 11 positions matching TRBD1. Germline assignment: CDR1 GTSNPN and CDR2 SVGIG (reference sequence). The CDR3 is made up of 14 amino acids. V shed 8 bases and J 0 bases; nucleotides not matched to a gene: 3. The CDR3 nucleotides are TGTGCCGGGACAGGGGGGAGCTCTGGAAACACCATATATTTT. Encoded protein: CAGTGGSSGNTIYF.

This clone was counted between two and nine times. The rearrangement links TRBV10-3 to TRBJ2-3; 11 bases are a match to TRBD2. Germline lookup yields CDR1 ENHRY and CDR2 SYGVKD. After removal of 0 bases from V and 4 bases from J, the junction contained 9 bases not matched to a gene. The CDR3 length is 18 residues. The CDR3 sequence: CAISESKTSGSWADTQYF. For the CDR3, the DNA is TGTGCCATCAGTGAGTCGAAAACTAGCGGGAGTTGGGCAGATACGCAGTATTTT.

The chain links TRBV19 to TRBJ2-7; TRBD1 agrees at 9 bases. With 4 bases clipped from V and 3 bases from J, the junction kept 7 bases outside the gene matches. The CDR3 loop spans 15 amino acids. CDR1 LNHDA and CDR2 SQIVND come from the germline V gene (reference sequence). CDR3 coding DNA: TGTGCCAGTAGTACTTCCGGGACAGGGTACTACGAGCAGTACTTC. It codes for CASSTSGTGYYEQYF.

The chain recombines TRBV6-4 with TRBJ2-1; tentative D call: TRBD1 (5 bases). The CDR3 spans 15 residues. The V gene lost 6 bases and the J gene lost 1 base, with 13 bases spanning the gap. The germline gives CDR1 MRHNA, CDR2 SNTAGT. The CDR3 DNA is TGTGCCAGCAGCCCCCAGGGTAGGTCCTACAATGAGCAGTTCTTC. This gives the protein CASSPQGRSYNEQFF.